This paragraph reports one T cell receptor beta chain. V shed 3 bases and J 6 bases; nucleotides not matched to a gene: 4. Per the germline V gene, CDR1 is LGHNA and CDR2 is YNFKEQ. This CDR3 is 13 amino acids long. The data were produced by immunoSEQ multiplex PCR, yet TCRdb's version contains in-frame clones alone and is incomplete. In the table there are more than 80,000 clones, more than 90% of which are singletons. This entry is derived from a study of T cell changes during pregnancy in multiple sclerosis. The specimen was peripheral blood, collected in the first trimester of pregnancy. This clonotype was sampled from a female donor with multiple sclerosis, enrolled in a pregnancy study. The chain carries TRBV4-2 and TRBJ1-1; 7 bases are a match to TRBD1. DNA for the CDR3: TGTGCCAGCAGCCATGGGACAGTATCTGAAGCTTTCTTT. Encoded protein: CASSHGTVSEAFF.